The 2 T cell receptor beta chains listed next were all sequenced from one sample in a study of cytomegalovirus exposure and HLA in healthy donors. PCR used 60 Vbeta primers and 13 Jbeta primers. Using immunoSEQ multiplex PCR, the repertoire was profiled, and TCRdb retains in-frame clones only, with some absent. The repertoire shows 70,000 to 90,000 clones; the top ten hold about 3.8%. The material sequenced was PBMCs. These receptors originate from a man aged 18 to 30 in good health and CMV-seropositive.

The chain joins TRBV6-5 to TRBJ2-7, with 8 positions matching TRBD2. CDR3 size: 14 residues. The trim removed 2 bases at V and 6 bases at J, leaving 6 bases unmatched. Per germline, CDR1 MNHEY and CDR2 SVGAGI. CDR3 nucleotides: TGTGCCAGCAGTTACACGGGGGGGTCCGCCGAGCAGTACTTC. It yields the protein CASSYTGGSAEQYF.

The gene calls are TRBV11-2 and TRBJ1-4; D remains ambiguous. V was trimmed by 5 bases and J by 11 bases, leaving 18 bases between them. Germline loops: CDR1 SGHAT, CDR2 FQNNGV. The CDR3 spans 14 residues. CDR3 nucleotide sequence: TGTGCCAGCAGCCCGCCCACGGGGTTGAAGAAACTGTTTTTT. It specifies CASSPPTGLKKLFF.